This TCR beta chain came from a study of control samples from healthy donors and cancer patients. With 5 bases clipped from V and 6 bases from J, the junction kept 21 bases outside the gene matches. From germline, CDR1 is SGHVS and CDR2 FNYEAQ. The CDR3 is made up of 19 amino acids. Sequenced by immunoSEQ multiplex PCR; TCRdb stores in-frame clones only, minus some. The table has roughly 59,000 clones, more than 85% seen once. This TCR derives from a middle-aged man with colorectal cancer. Sequencing was performed on PBMCs. V usage is TRBV7-6 and J usage is TRBJ1-1, with 10 bases identical to TRBD1. In DNA, the CDR3 is TGTGCCAGCAGCCCTAGGGGACAGGGGACCCAGAGGTTGTACGCTGAAGCTTTCTTT. Translating gives CASSPRGQGTQRLYAEAFF.